The 19 T cell receptor beta chains listed next were all sequenced from one sample in a study of T cells in localized non-small cell lung cancer (dated by TCRdb to the early 2020s). Libraries came from the immunoSEQ multiplex PCR assay. TCRdb mirrors the immuneACCESS table, restricted to in-frame sequences. Some clones are absent from its copies; in checked studies, under half trace to an unresolved V gene, and the reason for the others is unknown. In this sample the table shows 65,000 to 80,000 clones, approximately 84% of which occur a single time. The top ten constitute 1.3% of the sample. The sample consisted of peripheral blood, taken before any cancer treatment. The receptors stem from a female donor over 55 with stage I lung adenocarcinoma.

The V and J genes are TRBV15 and TRBJ2-7, with no clear D. This CDR3 spans 14 amino acids. The germline V gene has CDR1 LNHNV and CDR2 YYDKDF (reference sequence). V was pared by 0 bases and J by 2 bases, with 8 bases between. This CDR3 reads CATSREPKTYEQYF. CDR3 DNA: TGTGCCACCAGCAGAGAGCCCAAGACCTACGAGCAGTACTTC.

The chain employs TRBV29-1 and TRBJ1-2; tentative D call: TRBD1 (5 bases). This CDR3 has 12 amino acids. Germline-derived CDR1 and CDR2 are SQVTM and ANQGSEA. The germline V and J ends were trimmed by 3 bases and 8 bases, with 13 bases remaining between them. CDR3 sequence reads: CSVDRVISGYTF. CDR3 nucleotide sequence: TGCAGCGTTGACAGGGTAATAAGCGGCTACACCTTC.

The rearrangement joins TRBV6-6 to TRBJ2-5; D may correspond to TRBD1 or TRBD2 (5 bases each). The last part of the DNA fits TRBJ2-7 better; the J call may be wrong. Germline values: CDR1 MNHNY, CDR2 SVGAGI (reference sequence). This CDR3 region has 12 residues. The CDR3 DNA sequence: TGTGCCAGCGGGGGTTACTCCTACGAGCAGTACTTC. This translates into CASGGYSYEQYF.

Comment on this clone: The DNA is omitted, as the CDR3 cannot be located on it reliably, and the CDR3 follows TCRdb's listing. The chain joins TRBV7-8 to TRBJ1-4; the table's D call TRBD1 went unverified against the DNA. The CDR3 numbers 18 amino acids, ends counted. The V gene's germline CDR1 is SGHVS and CDR2 FQNEAQ. This CDR3 is CASSLTGGEQQLMKNCFF.

The CDR3 DNA sequence: TGTGCCAGCAGCCCACGACAGTCACAAGAGACCCAGTACTTC. It is translated as CASSPRQSQETQYF. This chain connects TRBV7-2 to TRBJ2-5; TRBD1 is a possible D gene (5 bases). CDR1 is SGHTA, CDR2 FQGNSA, per germline. The CDR3 totals 14 residues. V lost 5 bases to trimming and J lost 2 bases, with 12 bases between them.

The chain links TRBV6-5 to TRBJ2-5, with D possibly matching TRBD2 (6 bases). Germline loops: CDR1 MNHEY, CDR2 SVGAGI. Trimming shortened V by 6 bases and J by 3 bases, and 11 bases separated the two germline ends. The CDR3 sequence is 13 residues long. As DNA, the CDR3 is TGTGCCAGCAGAGTCGGAGGGGAAGAGACCCAGTACTTC. Translating gives CASRVGGEETQYF.

This chain uses TRBV2 with TRBJ1-2; 9 bases agree with TRBD1. V lost 6 bases to trimming and J lost 4 bases; unmatched junction nucleotides: 6. Germline-derived CDR1 and CDR2 are SNHLY and FYNNEI. The length of the CDR3 is 14 residues. The DNA of the CDR3 is TGTGCCAGCAGCCCGGGACAGGGAAGCTATGGCTACACCTTC. Its protein product is CASSPGQGSYGYTF.

This clone has a single count. The V gene is TRBV10-3, the J gene TRBJ2-3, with 7 bases lining up with TRBD2. This CDR3 contains 14 residues. Germline-derived CDR1 and CDR2 are ENHRY and SYGVKD. V was clipped by 4 bases and J by 5 bases; unmatched bases: 6. CDR3 nucleotides: TGTGCCATCAGTGCTGCGGGAGATCTAGATACGCAGTATTTT. It yields the protein CAISAAGDLDTQYF.

The chain recombines TRBV5-6 with TRBJ2-5; D is unclear. The CDR3 covers 14 residues. Between the trimmed V and J ends, which lost 2 bases and 1 base, there was a span of 9 bases. Germline CDR1 is SGHDT and CDR2 is YYEEEE. The CDR3 loop reads CASSFFGIQETQYF. The CDR3 nucleotides read TGTGCCAGCAGCTTTTTTGGAATCCAAGAGACCCAGTACTTC.

The chain uses TRBV6-5 and TRBJ2-1; 7 positions match TRBD2. V trimming: 3 bases; J trimming: 7 bases; junction bases outside the gene matches: 9. Germline lookup yields CDR1 MNHEY and CDR2 SVGAGI. The CDR3 totals 15 residues. CDR3 DNA: TGTGCCAGCAGTTATGGCGGGAGATGGTTTAATGAGCAGTTCTTC. Translation gives CASSYGGRWFNEQFF.

This clone has just a few counts. At the DNA level, this CDR3 is encoded by other sequences in the same sample as well. The chain links TRBV7-9 to TRBJ2-5, with TRBD2 identical over 8 bases. The CDR3 totals 15 residues. V shed 3 bases, J shed 2 bases, and the junction held 5 bases outside the gene matches. CDR1 SEHNR and CDR2 FQNEAQ come from the germline V gene (reference sequence). The CDR3 sequence: CASSFTGGLQETQYF. The CDR3 nucleotides read TGTGCCAGCAGCTTTACGGGAGGGCTACAAGAGACCCAGTACTTC.

The V and J genes are TRBV5-1 and TRBJ2-3; TRBD1 is a possible D gene (5 bases). Per germline, CDR1 SGHRS and CDR2 YFSETQ. The CDR3 sequence is 15 residues long. Trimming pared 0 bases from V and 2 bases from J, leaving 10 bases between. The CDR3 is CASSLGGHPTDTQYF. CDR3 nucleotides: TGCGCCAGCAGCTTGGGGGGCCACCCCACAGATACGCAGTATTTT.

V usage is TRBV11-3 and J usage is TRBJ1-5, with 8 bases that match TRBD1. Trimming removed 7 bases from V and 3 bases from J; junction bases left unmatched: 8. Per the germline V gene, CDR1 is SGHNT and CDR2 is YENEEA. The CDR3 contains 15 residues. CDR3 region: CASTFNRGDNQPQHF. CDR3 nucleotide sequence: TGTGCCAGCACCTTTAACAGGGGGGACAATCAGCCCCAGCATTTT.

The chain links TRBV19 to TRBJ1-1; 10 positions match TRBD1. The CDR3 extends over 16 amino acids. Losses at the gene ends were 2 bases for V and 4 bases for J; bases not matched to a gene: 7. CDR1 LNHDA and CDR2 SQIVND come from the germline V gene (reference sequence). CDR3 residues: CASSIPGQGVSTEAFF. The DNA of the CDR3 is TGTGCCAGTAGTATACCCGGACAGGGGGTGAGCACTGAAGCTTTCTTT.

This chain joins TRBV10-3 and TRBJ1-4, with D maybe TRBD1 (5 bases). CDR1 and CDR2 from the germline V gene are ENHRY and SYGVKD. The CDR3 length is 15 residues. V was trimmed by 4 bases and J by 1 base, leaving 10 bases between them. The CDR3 protein is CAISASGGTNEKLFF. The CDR3 DNA sequence: TGTGCCATCAGTGCGTCTGGGGGAACTAATGAAAAACTGTTTTTT.

The chain employs TRBV5-4 and TRBJ2-5; D is unresolved. V was cut by 1 base and J by 3 bases, with 10 bases left in between. The length of the CDR3 is 14 residues. Germline CDR1 is SGHNT and CDR2 is YYREEE (reference sequence). The CDR3 region has the DNA TGTGCCAGCAGCTTGACGACGGCTAAAGAGACCCAGTACTTC. Residues: CASSLTTAKETQYF.

This clone has more than one count but fewer than ten. V is TRBV4-2 and J is TRBJ1-6, with D possibly matching TRBD1 (5 bases). Germline values: CDR1 LGHNA, CDR2 YNFKEQ. The CDR3 extends over 16 amino acids. Trimming pared 6 bases from V and 6 bases from J, leaving 18 bases between. CDR3 nucleotides: TGTGCCAGCAGGCAAAGCCTGGGACGGATTAATTCACCCCTCCACTTT. Its protein product is CASRQSLGRINSPLHF.

The chain combines TRBV5-4 with TRBJ2-7; TRBD1 agrees at 10 bases. Trimming removed 5 bases from V and 5 bases from J; junction bases left unmatched: 7. The CDR3 has 14 residues. Germline values: CDR1 SGHNT, CDR2 YYREEE (reference sequence). The DNA of the CDR3 is TGTGCCAGCAGTTCCCGGGACAGGGGCCACGAGCAGTACTTC. This codes for CASSSRDRGHEQYF.

The CDR3 DNA reads TGCGCCAGCAGCTTGGCAGCCATCGGCTACGAGCAGTACTTC. This codes for CASSLAAIGYEQYF. The chain recombines TRBV5-1 with TRBJ2-7; D call uncertain. The CDR3 loop spans 14 amino acids. The V and J ends lost 0 bases and 3 bases respectively, with 10 bases between them. Germline CDR1 is SGHRS and CDR2 is YFSETQ. The full variable domain, completed using reference TRBV5-1 and TRBJ2-7, is KAGVTQTPRYLIKTRGQQVTLSCSPISGHRSVSWYQQTPGQGLQFLFEYFSETQRNKGNFPGRFSGRQFSNSRSEMNVSTLELGDSALYLCASSLAAIGYEQYFGPGTRLTVT.